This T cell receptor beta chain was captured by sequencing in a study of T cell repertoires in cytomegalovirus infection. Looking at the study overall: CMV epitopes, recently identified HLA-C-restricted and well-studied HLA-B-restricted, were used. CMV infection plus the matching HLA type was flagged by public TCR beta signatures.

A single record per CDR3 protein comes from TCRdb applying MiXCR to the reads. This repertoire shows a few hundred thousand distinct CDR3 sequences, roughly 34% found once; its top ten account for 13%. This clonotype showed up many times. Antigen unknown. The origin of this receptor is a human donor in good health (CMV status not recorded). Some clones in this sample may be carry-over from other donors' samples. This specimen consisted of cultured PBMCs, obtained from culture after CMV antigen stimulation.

The CDR3 region has the DNA TGTGCCAGCAGACGCGGGGGGGCGATAGCCAAAAACATTCAGTACTTC. Its translation: CASRRGGAIAKNIQYF. This rearrangement joins TRBV7-2 to TRBJ2-4; TRBD2 aligns across 9 bases. Looked up from germline, CDR1 is SGHTA and CDR2 is FQGNSA. There are 16 residues in the CDR3. The V gene end was trimmed by 6 bases and the J gene end by 0 bases; junction bases not matched to a gene: 6.